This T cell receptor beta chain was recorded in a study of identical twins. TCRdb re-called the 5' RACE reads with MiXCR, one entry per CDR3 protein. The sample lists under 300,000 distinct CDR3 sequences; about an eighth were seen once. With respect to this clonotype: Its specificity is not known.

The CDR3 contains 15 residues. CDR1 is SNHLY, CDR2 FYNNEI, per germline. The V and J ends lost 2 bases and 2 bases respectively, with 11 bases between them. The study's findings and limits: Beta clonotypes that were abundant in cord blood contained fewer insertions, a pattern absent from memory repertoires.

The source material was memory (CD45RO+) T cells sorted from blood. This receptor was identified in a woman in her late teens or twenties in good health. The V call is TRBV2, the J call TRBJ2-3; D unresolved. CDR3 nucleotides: TGTGCCAGCAGTGAATGGAACAGCGACACAGATACGCAGTATTTT. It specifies CASSEWNSDTDTQYF.